The source of this T cell receptor (beta chain) is a study of blood T cell repertoires in COVID-19. Overall study: Sources were T cells, B-cell-depleted T cells, or PBMCs; the material itself was cDNA or gDNA.

Trimming removed 0 bases at V and 3 bases at J, with 12 bases between. There are 15 residues in the CDR3. Germline V gene lookup returns CDR1 MDHEN and CDR2 SYDVKM. Cohort placement rested on clinical history that participants reported themselves. Method: immunoSEQ multiplex PCR; TCRdb's copy keeps in-frame clones and lacks some. Counted here are around 300,000 clones, roughly 86% occurring once; the ten biggest clones make up approximately 2%. The clonotype originates from a woman aged 55-70 years who had recovered from COVID-19. The rearrangement uses TRBV28 and TRBJ2-7; possible D gene TRBD1, 5 bases. What was sequenced was PBMCs or T cells enriched from blood (not recorded which). CDR3 region: CASSLWEIQGYEQYF. The DNA of the CDR3 is TGTGCCAGCAGTTTATGGGAGATCCAGGGCTACGAGCAGTACTTC.